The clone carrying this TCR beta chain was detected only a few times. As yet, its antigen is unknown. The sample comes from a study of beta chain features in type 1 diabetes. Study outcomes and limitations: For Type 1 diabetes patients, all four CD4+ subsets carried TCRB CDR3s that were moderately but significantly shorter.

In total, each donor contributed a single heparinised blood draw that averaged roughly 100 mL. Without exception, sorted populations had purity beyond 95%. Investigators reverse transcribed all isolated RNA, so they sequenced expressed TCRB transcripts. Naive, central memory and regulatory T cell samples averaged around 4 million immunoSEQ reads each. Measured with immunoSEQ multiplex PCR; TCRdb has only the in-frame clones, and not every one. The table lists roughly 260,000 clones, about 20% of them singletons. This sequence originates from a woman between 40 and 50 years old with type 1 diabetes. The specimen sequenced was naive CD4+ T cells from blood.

The CDR3 loop reads CASSREGTRTGGYTF. CDR3 in DNA: TGTGCCAGCAGCCGGGAAGGAACGCGAACGGGAGGCTACACCTTC. V is TRBV4-2 and J is TRBJ1-2, with D hard to call. CDR1 LGHNA and CDR2 YNFKEQ come from the germline V gene. V was pared by 4 bases and J by 8 bases, with 20 bases between. The length of the CDR3 is 15 residues.